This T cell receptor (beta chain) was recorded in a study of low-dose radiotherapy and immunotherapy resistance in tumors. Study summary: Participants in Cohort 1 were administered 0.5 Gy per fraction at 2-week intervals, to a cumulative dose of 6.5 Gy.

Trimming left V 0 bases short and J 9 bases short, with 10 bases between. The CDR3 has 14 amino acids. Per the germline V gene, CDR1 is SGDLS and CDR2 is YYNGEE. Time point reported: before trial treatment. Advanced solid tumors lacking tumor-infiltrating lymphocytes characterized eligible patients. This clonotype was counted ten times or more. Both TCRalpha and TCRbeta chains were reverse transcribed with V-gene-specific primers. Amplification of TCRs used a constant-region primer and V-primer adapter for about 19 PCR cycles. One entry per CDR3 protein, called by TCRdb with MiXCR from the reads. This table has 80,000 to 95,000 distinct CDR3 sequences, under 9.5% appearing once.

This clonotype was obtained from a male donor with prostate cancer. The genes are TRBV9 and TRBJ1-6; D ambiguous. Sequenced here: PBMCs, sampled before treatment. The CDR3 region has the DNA TGTGCCAGCAGCGTAGGGGTTCCCCTTTCACCCCTCCACTTT. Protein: CASSVGVPLSPLHF.